Below, 17 T cell receptor beta chains from the same sample are listed, as sequenced in a study of regulatory and conventional T cells in RAG deficiency. Generated by immunoSEQ multiplex PCR, the TCRdb table keeps only in-frame clones and is missing some. The sample has about 6,700 clones, around 80% seen once. These data also featured in a second study, about regulatory T cells. That publication notes: The primer mix had 52 TRBV and 13 TRBJ primers.

Sequencing input: CD8+ T cells sorted from blood. Every receptor here comes from a human donor in good health.

The chain is built from TRBV27 and TRBJ2-3; maybe TRBD1 (6 bases). CDR3 size: 15 residues. The V gene lost 6 bases and the J gene lost 1 base, with 14 bases spanning the gap. Germline V lookup: CDR1 MNHEY, CDR2 SMNVEV (reference sequence). The CDR3 DNA is TGTGCCAGCAGACCAGGGGATTTTCGCACAGATACGCAGTATTTT. Protein: CASRPGDFRTDTQYF.

The rearrangement uses TRBV27 and TRBJ1-6; 8 nucleotides match TRBD1. Trimming at V came to 5 bases and at J to 4 bases, leaving 1 base not matched to a gene. This CDR3 is built from 14 residues. Per germline, CDR1 MNHEY and CDR2 SMNVEV (reference sequence). CDR3 sequence reads: CASSGDRYNSPLHF. CDR3 sequence (DNA): TGTGCCAGCAGTGGGGACAGGTATAATTCACCCCTCCACTTT.

V is TRBV28 and J is TRBJ2-1; D not certain. This CDR3 spans 11 amino acids. CDR1 and CDR2 from the germline V gene are MDHEN and SYDVKM. V lost 6 bases and J lost 6, with 6 bases in between. The CDR3 region has the DNA TGTGCCAGCAGCCCCACCAATGAGCAGTTCTTC. This sequence encodes CASSPTNEQFF. The whole variable domain, filled in from reference TRBV28 and TRBJ2-1, reads DVKVTQSSRYLVKRTGEKVFLECVQDMDHENMFWYRQDPGLGLRLIYFSYDVKMKEKGDIPEGYSVSREKKERFSLILESASTNQTSMYLCASSPTNEQFFGPGTRLTVL.

This rearrangement joins TRBV6-1 to TRBJ2-7; no firm D call. Germline lookup yields CDR1 MNHNS and CDR2 SASEGT. The V end was cut by 6 bases, the J end by 2 bases, with 11 bases between. CDR3 length: 13 residues. The CDR3 reads CASRLRGAYEQYF. The CDR3, as DNA: TGTGCCAGCAGGCTAAGAGGAGCCTACGAGCAGTACTTC.

The V call is TRBV7-9, the J call TRBJ2-1, with D perhaps matching TRBD1 (5 bases). The CDR3 consists of 13 residues. Germline V lookup: CDR1 SEHNR, CDR2 FQNEAQ (reference sequence). Trimming cost V 11 bases and J 6 bases, with 17 bases left between them. CDR3 bases: TGTGCCGAGTTCGGACCAAGGGGCAATGAGCAGTTCTTC. As protein: CAEFGPRGNEQFF.

This clone was seen once. CDR3 sequence reads: CASSPTGLAGSYEQYF. In nucleotides, the CDR3 is TGTGCCAGCAGCCCAACGGGACTAGCGGGCTCCTACGAGCAGTACTTC. V is TRBV7-6 and J is TRBJ2-7, with 12 nucleotides matching TRBD2. There are 16 residues in the CDR3. CDR1 is SGHVS and CDR2 is FNYEAQ in the germline V gene. The junction had 5 bases not matched to a gene; V was cut back by 5 bases and J by 0 bases.

The chain is built from TRBV5-1 and TRBJ2-3; 8 bases align to TRBD1. CDR3 length: 16 amino acids. V shed 0 bases and J 3 bases; nucleotides not matched to a gene: 6. The V gene's germline CDR1 is SGHRS and CDR2 YFSETQ. CDR3 sequence: CASSLGTGLGTDTQYF. The CDR3 DNA sequence: TGCGCCAGCAGCTTGGGGACAGGGTTAGGGACAGATACGCAGTATTTT.

The V call is TRBV11-2, the J call TRBJ2-3; maybe TRBD1 (5 bases). Germline CDR1 is SGHAT and CDR2 is FQNNGV. Trimming stripped 4 bases from V and 0 bases from J, with 17 bases between. The CDR3 sequence is 17 residues long. This CDR3 is CASSSQGYLPSTDTQYF. CDR3 coding DNA: TGTGCCAGCAGCTCGCAGGGCTACCTTCCTAGCACAGATACGCAGTATTTT.

V and J are TRBV4-3 and TRBJ1-6, with D perhaps matching TRBD1 (5 bases). CDR3 size: 15 residues. CDR1 is LGHNA, CDR2 YSLEER, per germline. Trimming pared 1 base from V and 8 bases from J, leaving 12 bases between. The CDR3 spells CASSQGTFVDSPLHF. The CDR3 nucleotides are TGCGCCAGCAGCCAAGGGACATTCGTTGATTCACCCCTCCACTTT.

This chain links TRBV9 with TRBJ2-6; weak D call: TRBD1 (7 bases). CDR3 size: 17 residues. Germline lookup yields CDR1 SGDLS and CDR2 YYNGEE. V shed 4 bases and J shed 0 bases, with 14 bases lying between them. CDR3 bases: TGTGCCAGCAGCCCGGAGGGGGCTAGCTCTGGGGCCAACGTCCTGACTTTC. Protein product: CASSPEGASSGANVLTF.

This chain uses TRBV5-8 with TRBJ1-5; possibly TRBD1 for D (6 bases). The germline V gene encodes CDR1 SGHTS and CDR2 YDEGEE. Deletions cut 3 bases from V and 0 bases from J, with 22 bases between. This CDR3 spans 19 amino acids. The CDR3 spells CASSSSQNGQLNSNQPQHF. The DNA for the CDR3 is TGTGCCAGCAGCTCAAGTCAAAATGGACAGTTAAATAGCAATCAGCCCCAGCATTTT. Combining the CDR3 with reference TRBV5-8 and TRBJ1-5 gives the whole variable domain EAGVTQSPTHLIKTRGQQATLRCSPISGHTSVYWYQQALGLGLQFLLWYDEGEERNRGNFPPRFSGRQFPNYSSELNVNALELEDSALYLCASSSSQNGQLNSNQPQHFGDGTRLSIL.

This clone was observed a single time. The chain recombines TRBV2 with TRBJ1-1; tentative D call: TRBD1 (6 bases). Germline CDR1 SNHLY, CDR2 FYNNEI. CDR3 length: 16 residues. V gave up 11 bases and J gave up 1 base, with 23 bases separating them. The CDR3 protein is CAAGAPPGRPNTEAFF. The CDR3 nucleotides read TGTGCCGCAGGGGCTCCCCCGGGACGGCCGAACACTGAAGCTTTCTTT.

This sequence joins TRBV7-9 and TRBJ1-6, with 9 positions matching TRBD1. V trimming: 5 bases; J trimming: 7 bases; junction bases outside the gene matches: 3. Germline V gene data show CDR1 as SEHNR and CDR2 as FQNEAQ (reference sequence). The CDR3 sequence is 14 residues long. The CDR3 protein is CASSMGQGNSPLHF. The CDR3 nucleotides read TGTGCCAGCAGCATGGGACAGGGCAATTCACCCCTCCACTTT.

The chain recombines TRBV6-5 with TRBJ2-2; TRBD2 aligns across 7 bases. J gave up 6 bases and V 10 bases, and 14 bases lay outside the gene matches. This CDR3 region has 15 residues. Per the germline V gene, CDR1 is MNHEY and CDR2 is SVGAGI. CDR3 region: CATTPAVAGPGELFF. Here the CDR3 DNA reads TGTGCCACCACCCCGGCGGTAGCGGGTCCCGGGGAGCTGTTTTTT.

The J gene is TRBJ1-5, the V gene TRBV28; D is perhaps TRBD1 (6 bases). With 8 bases removed from V and 2 bases from J, the gap between germline ends came to 22 bases. This CDR3 comprises 17 residues. Germline CDR1 reads MDHEN; CDR2 reads SYDVKM. CDR3 nucleotides: TGTGCCAGCTTCCCTGGTAAGGGGGGCGGGGGCAATCAGCCCCAGCATTTT. Its protein product is CASFPGKGGGGNQPQHF.

This chain links TRBV30 with TRBJ2-6, with D unclear. V lost 2 bases, J lost 1 base, and 3 bases lay in between. The CDR3 is 13 residues long. Germline V gene data show CDR1 as GTSNPN and CDR2 as SVGIG (reference sequence). CDR3 region: CAWSSSGANVLTF. The CDR3 nucleotides read TGTGCCTGGAGTTCTTCTGGGGCCAACGTCCTGACTTTC.

The chain couples TRBV19 to TRBJ2-1; D is perhaps TRBD1 or TRBD2 (6 bases each). Germline lookup yields CDR1 LNHDA and CDR2 SQIVND (reference sequence). V lost 5 bases and J lost 6, with 32 bases in between. The CDR3 runs to 20 residues. The CDR3 reads CASSGVRPSPQGGPLNEQFF. In DNA, the CDR3 is TGTGCCAGTAGTGGGGTCCGTCCCTCACCACAGGGAGGCCCCCTCAATGAGCAGTTCTTC.